A selection of T cell receptor beta chains follows, all from one sample in a study of radiation and T cells in renal cell carcinoma. Produced via immunoSEQ multiplex PCR; TCRdb's table is partial and in-frame only. The repertoire holds around 64,000 clones, with over 70% as singletons. The specimen was blood, collected from a patient whose treatment included radiotherapy and nephrectomy. Receptors were obtained from a man in his 60s with renal cell carcinoma. The CDR3 runs from the conserved cysteine through the conserved F or W. The order of the fields is CDR3 length, clone size, D gene, V gene, J gene, CDR3 DNA, CDR3 protein. D genes are given only for firm matches. Only part of the rows carry a size: once, few, many, or a class if the clone is expanded.

16	-	-	TRBV5-6	TRBJ2-5	TGTGCCAGCAGCGTGAGGAGACAGGCCCGACAAGAGACCCAGTACTTC	CASSVRRQARQETQYF
13	-	-	TRBV5-6	TRBJ1-5	TGTGCCAGCAGCGTGGGCAGTAATCAGCCCCAGCATTTT	CASSVGSNQPQHF
15	-	-	TRBV7-2	TRBJ1-2	TGTGCCAGCAGCTTATTACAGGGACAAGGCTATGGCTACACCTTC	CASSLLQGQGYGYTF
15	few	TRBD2	TRBV5-6	TRBJ2-3	TGTGCCAGCAGCTTAGTTCTAGCGGGCACAGATACGCAGTATTTT	CASSLVLAGTDTQYF
16	-	TRBD1	TRBV9	TRBJ1-6	TGTGCCAGCAGCGGAGACCGGGACAGGGAATTTTCACCCCTCCACTTT	CASSGDRDREFSPLHF
12	-	TRBD2	TRBV6-5	TRBJ2-1	TGTGCCGCTAGCGGAGACTACAATGAGCAGTTCTTC	CAASGDYNEQFF
14	-	TRBD1	TRBV5-6	TRBJ1-2	TGTGCCAGCAGCTTGGGGACAGGGGACTATGGCTACACCTTC	CASSLGTGDYGYTF
14	-	TRBD1	TRBV7-2	TRBJ2-7	TGTGCCAGCAGCTTTAGGGACAGGGGAGACGAGCAGTACTTC	CASSFRDRGDEQYF
13	-	-	TRBV9	TRBJ1-4	TGTGCCAGCAGCGCATTCGGATGGCAGGGAAGCATTTTT	CASSAFGWQGSIF
13	-	-	TRBV6-5	TRBJ2-5	TGTGCCAGCAGTTACGGGTCAAAGGGGTCCCAGTACTTC	CASSYGSKGSQYF
15	-	TRBD2	TRBV29-1	TRBJ2-3	TGCAGCGTAGCGGGGGGGCCTATATCGACAGATACGCAGTATTTT	CSVAGGPISTDTQYF
13	-	-	TRBV30	TRBJ1-4	TGTGCCTCCCGTCCAAGCAGTTTAGGGAAACTGTTTTTT	CASRPSSLGKLFF
15	-	-	TRBV5-1	TRBJ2-2	TGCGCCAGCAGCTCGACAGTCGCGAACACCGGGGAGCTGTTTTTT	CASSSTVANTGELFF
14	few	TRBD1	TRBV6-5	TRBJ1-2	TGTGCCAGCAAGACAGGGGACACCAACTATGGCTACACCTTC	CASKTGDTNYGYTF
14	-	-	TRBV7-2	TRBJ1-3	TGTGCCAGCAGACGGACGGTCTCTGGAAACACCATATATTTT	CASRRTVSGNTIYF
15	-	TRBD1	TRBV27	TRBJ1-2	TGTGCCAGCAGTTCCACTCGGACAGGGCGAGATGGCTACACCTTC	CASSSTRTGRDGYTF
15	-	-	TRBV5-1	TRBJ1-2	TGCGCCAGCAGCTTGGGAACGCAGGGACGGGATGGCTACACCTTC	CASSLGTQGRDGYTF
14	-	-	TRBV5-1	TRBJ2-3	TGCGCCAGCAGCTTGGAGGGGAGCACAGATACGCAGTATTTT	CASSLEGSTDTQYF
18	once	TRBD2	TRBV29-1	TRBJ2-3	TGCAGCGTCGGGGGACTAGCGACATGGAGCGGGTCAACAGATACGCAGTATTTT	CSVGGLATWSGSTDTQYF
15	few	TRBD1	TRBV18	TRBJ2-5	TGTGCCAGCTCACCAGCTAGGGGGCTCCAGGAGACCCAGTACTTC	CASSPARGLQETQYF
15	few	-	TRBV7-2	TRBJ2-3	TGTGCCAGCAGCTTAGGCGTGACCCGCACAGATACGCAGTATTTT	CASSLGVTRTDTQYF
16	-	-	TRBV4-1	TRBJ1-1	TGCGCCAGCAGCCAAGAAGGGCGTCTTATGAACACTGAAGCTTTCTTT	CASSQEGRLMNTEAFF
13	-	-	TRBV7-2	TRBJ2-3	TGTGCCAGCAGCTTAGGGGGGCCAAATACGCAGTATTTT	CASSLGGPNTQYF
14	-	TRBD1	TRBV7-9	TRBJ2-2	TGTGCCAGCCGACGACAGGGGAACACCGGGGAGCTGTTTTTT	CASRRQGNTGELFF
14	-	-	TRBV7-9	TRBJ1-2	TGTGCCAGCAGCCAGGACGGGACCACATCTGGCTACACCTTC	CASSQDGTTSGYTF
15	once	TRBD1	TRBV19	TRBJ2-7	TGTGCCAGTAGTATTACCGGGACAGCTGCCTACGAGCAGTACTTC	CASSITGTAAYEQYF
17	-	TRBD2	TRBV19	TRBJ2-3	TGTGCCAGTAGTAGGGGCTCTAGCGGGGGTAGCACAGATACGCAGTATTTT	CASSRGSSGGSTDTQYF
13	few	-	TRBV30	TRBJ1-5	TGTGCCTGGAGTAGGGGGAGCAATCAGCCCCAGCATTTT	CAWSRGSNQPQHF
16	-	-	TRBV30	TRBJ1-6	TGTGCCTGGACTAGGACGGGGGGAGTTTATAATTCACCCCTCCACTTT	CAWTRTGGVYNSPLHF
16	-	-	TRBV5-4	TRBJ1-3	TGTGCCAGCAGCGTCTCCGGGGGACCCTCTGGAAACACCATATATTTT	CASSVSGGPSGNTIYF
19	-	TRBD2	TRBV29-1	TRBJ2-1	TGCAGCGTTGAAGATAGGCCAGGGGGACTAGCGTTCTCCTACAATGAGCAGTTCTTC	CSVEDRPGGLAFSYNEQFF
15	once	TRBD2	TRBV7-6	TRBJ2-2	TGTGCCAGCAGCTCCCTCACTAGCGAGGCCGGGGAGCTGTTTTTT	CASSSLTSEAGELFF
16	-	-	TRBV7-9	TRBJ1-5	TGTGCCGGCAGCCGAGCCCTGGGACCGAGGGACCAGCCCCAGCATTTT	CAGSRALGPRDQPQHF
17	-	TRBD1	TRBV2	TRBJ2-6	TGTGCCAGCAGTACGTCCCGGGACAGGGCTGGGGCCAACGTCCTGACTTTC	CASSTSRDRAGANVLTF
17	-	TRBD2	TRBV11-2	TRBJ2-1	TGTGCCAGCAGCTCACCCACTACTAGCGGGAGGTACAATGAGCAGTTCTTC	CASSSPTTSGRYNEQFF
17	once	TRBD1	TRBV28	TRBJ2-7	TGTGCCAGCAGTTTAATAGGCCTCGGGACAGGGGGCGGCGAGCAGTACTTC	CASSLIGLGTGGGEQYF
13	-	-	TRBV6-6	TRBJ1-6	TGTGCCAGCAGTGATCCCTATAATTCACCCCTCCACTTT	CASSDPYNSPLHF
16	-	-	TRBV6-5	TRBJ1-5	TGTGCCAGCAGTTACCCTCGGACGGTGAGCAATCAGCCCCAGCATTTT	CASSYPRTVSNQPQHF
15	few	TRBD2	TRBV10-1	TRBJ2-1	TGCGCCAGCAGCGAATCCCTGTGGGACTATGATGAGCAGTTCTTC	CASSESLWDYDEQFF
13	-	TRBD1	TRBV29-1	TRBJ1-5	TGCAGCGTTGAAGGGACAGGGGGTCAGCCCCAGCATTTT	CSVEGTGGQPQHF
12	-	-	TRBV11-2	TRBJ2-3	TGTGCCAGCAGTAGAGGGACAGATACGCAGTATTTT	CASSRGTDTQYF